This T cell receptor (beta chain) originates from a study of control samples from healthy donors and cancer patients. Germline V lookup: CDR1 SGHTA, CDR2 FQGNSA. This CDR3 has 15 amino acids. V shed 5 bases and J 3 bases; nucleotides not matched to a gene: 7. Sequenced by immunoSEQ multiplex PCR; TCRdb stores in-frame clones only, minus some. Of approximately 76,000 clones in the sample, about 79% were seen once. The sequenced sample was PBMCs. The sequence came from a man aged 55 to 70 with head and neck cancer. The chain links TRBV7-2 to TRBJ2-7; 10 nucleotides align to TRBD2. The CDR3 bases are TGTGCCAGCAGCCCTAACCCTAGCGGGAGCTACGAGCAGTACTTC. Amino acids: CASSPNPSGSYEQYF. Combining the CDR3 with reference TRBV7-2 and TRBJ2-7 gives the whole variable domain GAGVSQSPSNKVTEKGKDVELRCDPISGHTALYWYRQSLGQGLEFLIYFQGNSAPDKSGLPSDRFSAERTGGSVSTLTIQRTQQEDSAVYLCASSPNPSGSYEQYFGPGTRLTVT.